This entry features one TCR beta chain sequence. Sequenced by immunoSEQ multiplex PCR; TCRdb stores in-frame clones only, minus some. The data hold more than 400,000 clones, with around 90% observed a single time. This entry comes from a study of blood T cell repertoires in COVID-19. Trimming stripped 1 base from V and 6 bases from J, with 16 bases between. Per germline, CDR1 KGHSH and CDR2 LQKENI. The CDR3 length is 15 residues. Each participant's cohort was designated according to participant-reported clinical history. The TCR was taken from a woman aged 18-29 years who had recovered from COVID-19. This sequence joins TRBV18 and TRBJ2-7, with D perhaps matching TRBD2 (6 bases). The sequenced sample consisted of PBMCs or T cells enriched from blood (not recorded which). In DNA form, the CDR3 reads TGTGCCAGCTCACCACAAAGGGGAGAGGGAGGCGAGCAGTACTTC. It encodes CASSPQRGEGGEQYF.